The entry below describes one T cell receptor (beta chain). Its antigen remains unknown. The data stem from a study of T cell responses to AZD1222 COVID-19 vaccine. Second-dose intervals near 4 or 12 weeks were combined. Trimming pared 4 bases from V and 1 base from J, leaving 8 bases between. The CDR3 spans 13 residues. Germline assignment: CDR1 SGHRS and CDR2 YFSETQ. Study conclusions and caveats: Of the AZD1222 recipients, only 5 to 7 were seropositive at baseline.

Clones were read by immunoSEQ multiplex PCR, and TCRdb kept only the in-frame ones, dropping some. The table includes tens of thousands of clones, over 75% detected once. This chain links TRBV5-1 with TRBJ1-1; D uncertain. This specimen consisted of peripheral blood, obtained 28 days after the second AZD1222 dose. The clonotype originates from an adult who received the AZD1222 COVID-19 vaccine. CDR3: CASSLNPNTEAFF. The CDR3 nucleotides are TGCGCCAGCAGCCTAAACCCGAACACTGAAGCTTTCTTT.